The rows below give T cell receptor beta chains drawn from one sample of a study of monozygotic twins with inflammatory bowel disease. TCRdb reprocessed the 5' RACE reads, with one entry per CDR3 protein and no DNA. In all, the sample yields 350,000 to 500,000 distinct CDR3 sequences. Material: blood. These receptors originate from a human donor with ulcerative colitis or Crohn's disease, or a healthy co-twin of an affected twin (not recorded which). Both conserved end residues are part of each CDR3.

TRBJ1-1 TRBV5-1 CASSVNTGAEAFF
TRBJ1-4 TRBV2 CASRLTPVLEKLFF
TRBJ2-7 TRBV3-1 CASSQVPGQGVSYEQYF
TRBJ1-2 TRBV12-3/TRBV12-4 CASSSKTGGRYGYTF
TRBJ2-2 TRBV9 CASSVAGTGAGELFF
TRBJ2-7 TRBV25-1 CASSALLGYEQYF
TRBJ1-1 TRBV30 CAWNSMNTEAFF
TRBJ1-2 TRBV6-1 CASSEDSNGYTF
TRBJ2-1 TRBV7-9 CASSSKALPAVKEQFF
TRBJ1-3 TRBV5-1 CASRRNADRGRGNTIYF
TRBJ2-7 TRBV29-1 CSVELAGRPNEQYF
TRBJ2-7 TRBV3-1 CASSPRTSGSYEQYF
TRBJ2-1 TRBV5-1 CASSYEGLTYNEQFF
TRBJ2-7 TRBV9 CASSVALGGALYEQYF
TRBJ2-5 TRBV5-1 CASSLAGSETQYF
TRBJ1-2 TRBV27 CASSSDMGKAGGYTF
TRBJ2-3 TRBV20-1 CSALEYPGDTQYF
TRBJ2-3 TRBV14 CASSGGWDLTDTQYF
TRBJ1-1 TRBV14 CASSARGQGNTEAFF
TRBJ1-1 TRBV7-6 CASSLRIENTEAFF